These 14 T cell receptor beta chains were all obtained from the same sample, sequenced in a study of blood T cells in healthy people across ages. Sample-barcoded 5' priming and a J-beta primer mix drove a second PCR of roughly 7 to 11 cycles. Each CDR3 protein gets one entry after TCRdb re-called the 5' RACE reads with MiXCR. The repertoire holds approximately 1,000,000 distinct CDR3 sequences, with roughly two fifths as singletons. The sample comprised blood. Source of these receptors: a man aged 18 to 29 in good health.

This chain's CDR3 is CASSPSGRTYEQYF. In DNA form, the CDR3 reads TGTGCCAGCAGCCCGTCAGGGAGAACCTACGAGCAGTACTTC. This chain joins TRBV9 and TRBJ2-7; D is possibly TRBD1 or TRBD2 (5 bases each). With 4 bases removed from V and 2 bases from J, the gap between germline ends came to 13 bases. The CDR3 has 14 residues. Germline V CDR1 and CDR2: SGDLS, YYNGEE. The full variable domain, completed using reference TRBV9 and TRBJ2-7, is DSGVTQTPKHLITATGQRVTLRCSPRSGDLSVYWYQQSLDQGLQFLIQYYNGEERAKGNILERFSAQQFPDLHSELNLSSLELGDSALYFCASSPSGRTYEQYFGPGTRLTVT.

This clonotype occurred a few times. V usage is TRBV7-2 and J usage is TRBJ2-3, with TRBD2 matching over 11 bases. Trimming at V came to 5 bases and at J to 0 bases, leaving 13 bases not matched to a gene. The CDR3 has 19 amino acids. Germline V CDR1 and CDR2: SGHTA, FQGNSA. The CDR3 sequence is CASSPIWTSGSHSTDTQYF. Here the CDR3 DNA reads TGTGCCAGCAGCCCTATATGGACTAGCGGGTCCCACAGCACAGATACGCAGTATTTT.

Points on this clonotype: The junction differs from germline at one of its ends, possibly a read error. The V call is TRBV10-3, the J call TRBJ2-7, with D possibly being TRBD2 (6 bases). The CDR3 loop spans 14 amino acids. Germline V gene lookup returns CDR1 ENHRY and CDR2 SYGVKD. The CDR3, as DNA: TGTGTCATCAGTGATATACTAGCTGCCTACGAGCAGTACTTC. Translation: CVISDILAAYEQYF.

This clonotype was seen a handful of times. J is TRBJ1-2 and V is TRBV21-1; the D segment call TRBD1 is taken from the table without a DNA check. TRBV21-1 is given as a pseudogene. CDR3 size: 17 residues. Written as DNA, the CDR3 is TGTGCCAGCAGAGGGGAGAGACAGAAACTCCTTGCCTATGGCTACACCTTC. Amino acids: CASRGERQKLLAYGYTF.

CDR3 sequence reads: CASSLSQFSEQYF. DNA of the CDR3: TGTGCCAGCAGTTTAAGTCAGTTTAGTGAGCAGTACTTC. The J gene is TRBJ2-7, the V gene TRBV12-3 or TRBV12-4; D call uncertain. This CDR3 contains 13 residues. V gave up 2 bases and J gave up 7 bases, with 12 bases separating them.

The rearrangement joins TRBV5-1 to TRBJ2-1, with D uncertain. Germline V gene data show CDR1 as SGHRS and CDR2 as YFSETQ. Trimming removed 4 bases at V and 0 bases at J, with 17 bases between. The CDR3 sequence is 17 residues long. This CDR3 is CASSPPLGSSSYNEQFF. The CDR3, as DNA: TGCGCCAGCAGCCCCCCTTTGGGGTCAAGCTCCTACAATGAGCAGTTCTTC.

This clonotype was seen a few times. This chain links TRBV12-3 or TRBV12-4 with TRBJ2-5; maybe TRBD2 (6 bases). With 11 bases removed from V and 5 bases from J, the gap between germline ends came to 12 bases. The CDR3 runs to 11 residues. The chain's CDR3 is CAAGGIETQYF. The CDR3, as DNA: TGTGCCGCCGGGGGAATCGAGACCCAGTACTTC.

CDR3 protein: CASSLTDRVGVTNYGYTF. The CDR3 region has the DNA TGCGCCAGCAGCTTGACGGACAGGGTCGGGGTGACTAACTATGGCTACACCTTC. The V call is TRBV5-1, the J call TRBJ1-2, with 8 nucleotides matching TRBD1. Germline lookup yields CDR1 SGHRS and CDR2 YFSETQ. The CDR3 has 18 residues. The V gene end was trimmed by 1 base and the J gene end by 0 bases; junction bases not matched to a gene: 11.

The rearrangement uses TRBV20-1 and TRBJ1-1; D is ambiguous. Looked up from germline, CDR1 is DFQATT and CDR2 is SNEGSKA (reference sequence). Trimming stripped 5 bases from V and 3 bases from J, with 10 bases between. This CDR3 region has 12 residues. The CDR3 nucleotides are TGCAGTGCTTGGGATATGGACACTGAAGCTTTCTTT. Translation: CSAWDMDTEAFF.

CDR3: CASSFRGGLNTEAFF. In DNA form, the CDR3 reads TGTGCCAGCAGTTTTCGGGGAGGGTTGAACACTGAAGCTTTCTTT. V usage is TRBV12-3 or TRBV12-4 and J usage is TRBJ1-1, with D hard to call. Trimming took off 3 bases at V and 0 bases at J, with 11 bases between the two ends. CDR3 size: 15 residues.

This chain uses TRBV12-3 or TRBV12-4 with TRBJ1-6; tentatively, D is TRBD1 (6 bases). This CDR3 contains 15 residues. Trimming removed 4 bases at V and 9 bases at J, with 16 bases between. The CDR3 DNA follows: TGTGCCAGCAGTTGGGGGGCGGCCCGGGCTTCACCCCTCCACTTT. Translation gives CASSWGAARASPLHF.

This clonotype was seen once. The genes are TRBV12-3 or TRBV12-4 and TRBJ2-1, with 9 bases matching TRBD2. V dropped 4 bases and J dropped 8; count of bases not matched to a gene: 12. CDR3 length equals 16 residues. The CDR3 is CASSSDYSGGGDEQFF. In nucleotides, the CDR3 is TGTGCCAGCAGTTCCGACTATAGCGGGGGAGGCGATGAGCAGTTCTTC.

The chain couples TRBV20-1 to TRBJ2-5, with 7 bases that match TRBD1. The J call is uncertain, as TRBJ2-7 better fits the DNA end. The CDR3 contains 13 residues. Germline CDR1 reads DFQATT; CDR2 reads SNEGSKA (reference sequence). In nucleotides, the CDR3 is TGCAGTGCTAGGCCCACAGGGGACTACGAGCAGTACTTC. Translation: CSARPTGDYEQYF.

The genes are TRBV5-6 and TRBJ1-5, with 8 bases lining up with TRBD1. The trim removed 4 bases at V and 7 bases at J, leaving 7 bases unmatched. Looked up from germline, CDR1 is SGHDT and CDR2 is YYEEEE. CDR3 length equals 14 residues. Here the CDR3 reads CASSIQGAGQPQHF. In DNA, the CDR3 is TGTGCCAGCAGCATCCAGGGGGCCGGGCAGCCCCAGCATTTT.